Listed below are T cell receptor beta chains from one sample, sequenced in a study of T cell responses to AZD1222 COVID-19 vaccine. Libraries were prepared by immunoSEQ multiplex PCR; TCRdb keeps only in-frame clonotypes and omits some of them. Seen here are 70,000 to 100,000 clones, roughly 88% observed once, and the top ten hold about 3.4%. The sequencing used peripheral blood, collected 28 days after the second AZD1222 dose. All receptors derive from an adult who received the AZD1222 COVID-19 vaccine. CDR3s include the opening cysteine and the closing phenylalanine or tryptophan. D genes are given only for firm matches. Some rows have no size entry. The others give once, few or many, or a class for an expanded clone.

16	TRBD1	once	TRBV2	TRBJ1-2	CASIPSPGQGIYGYTF	TGTGCCAGCATCCCCTCCCCGGGACAGGGGATCTATGGCTACACCTTC
11	.	.	TRBV19	TRBJ1-2	CASSSVAGYTF	TGTGCCAGTAGCTCCGTGGCGGGCTACACCTTC
13	.	.	TRBV30	TRBJ2-5	CAWSPWNGETQYF	TGTGCCTGGAGTCCTTGGAATGGAGAGACCCAGTACTTC
13	.	.	TRBV28	TRBJ1-5	CASSFGTNQPQHF	TGTGCCAGCAGCTTCGGGACTAATCAGCCCCAGCATTTT
13	TRBD1	.	TRBV7-3	TRBJ2-5	CASSLGQQETQYF	TGTGCCAGCAGCCTGGGACAGCAAGAGACCCAGTACTTC
16	.	.	TRBV30	TRBJ2-5	CAWSAGQWREQETQYF	TGTGCCTGGAGTGCCGGACAGTGGCGGGAACAAGAGACCCAGTACTTC
16	.	.	TRBV11-2	TRBJ1-1	CASSPSGAFLNTEAFF	TGTGCCAGCAGCCCAAGCGGTGCGTTCTTGAACACTGAAGCTTTCTTT
12	.	.	TRBV2	TRBJ1-2	CASTGEYYGYTF	TGTGCCAGCACCGGCGAGTACTATGGCTACACCTTC
12	.	.	TRBV3-1/TRBV3-2	TRBJ1-6	CASSQDQGDLEF	TGTGCCAGCAGCCAAGATCAAGGAGACTTGGAATTT
12	.	.	TRBV7-3	TRBJ2-7	CASSLGDREQYF	TGTGCCAGCAGCTTAGGGGATCGCGAGCAGTACTTC
14	.	.	TRBV7-9	TRBJ1-1	CASSLRSMNTEAFF	TGTGCCAGCAGCTTAAGATCTATGAACACTGAAGCTTTCTTT
14	.	.	TRBV19	TRBJ1-5	CASIGVLEDQPQHF	TGTGCCAGTATTGGGGTGCTGGAGGATCAGCCCCAGCATTTT
16	.	.	TRBV19	TRBJ1-5	CASSRPGAGSNQPQHF	TGTGCCAGTAGTAGACCGGGTGCGGGGAGCAATCAGCCCCAGCATTTT
11	.	once	TRBV5-6	TRBJ1-6	CASSLNSPLHF	TGTGCCAGCAGCTTAAATTCACCCCTCCACTTT
15	.	.	TRBV7-3	TRBJ1-6	CASRKGGPGHSPLHF	TGTGCCAGCAGAAAAGGCGGTCCGGGGCATTCACCCCTCCACTTT
12	.	.	TRBV5-4	TRBJ2-7	CASSLTGGEQYF	TGTGCCAGCAGCTTAACCGGGGGCGAGCAGTACTTC